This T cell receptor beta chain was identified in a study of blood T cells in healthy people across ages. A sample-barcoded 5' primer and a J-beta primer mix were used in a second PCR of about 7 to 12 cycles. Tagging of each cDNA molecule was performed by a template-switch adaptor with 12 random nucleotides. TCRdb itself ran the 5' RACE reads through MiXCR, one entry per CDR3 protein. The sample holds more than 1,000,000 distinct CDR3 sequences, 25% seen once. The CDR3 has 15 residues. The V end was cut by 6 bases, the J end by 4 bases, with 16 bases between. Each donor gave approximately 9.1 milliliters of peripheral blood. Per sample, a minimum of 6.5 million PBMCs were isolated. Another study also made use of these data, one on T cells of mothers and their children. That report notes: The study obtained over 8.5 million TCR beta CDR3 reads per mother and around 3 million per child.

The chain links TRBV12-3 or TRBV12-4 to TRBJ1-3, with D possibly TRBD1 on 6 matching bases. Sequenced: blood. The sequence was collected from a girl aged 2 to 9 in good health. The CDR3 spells CASRDTGPRGNTIYF. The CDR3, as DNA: TGTGCCAGCAGGGATACAGGGCCGCGAGGAAACACCATATATTTT.